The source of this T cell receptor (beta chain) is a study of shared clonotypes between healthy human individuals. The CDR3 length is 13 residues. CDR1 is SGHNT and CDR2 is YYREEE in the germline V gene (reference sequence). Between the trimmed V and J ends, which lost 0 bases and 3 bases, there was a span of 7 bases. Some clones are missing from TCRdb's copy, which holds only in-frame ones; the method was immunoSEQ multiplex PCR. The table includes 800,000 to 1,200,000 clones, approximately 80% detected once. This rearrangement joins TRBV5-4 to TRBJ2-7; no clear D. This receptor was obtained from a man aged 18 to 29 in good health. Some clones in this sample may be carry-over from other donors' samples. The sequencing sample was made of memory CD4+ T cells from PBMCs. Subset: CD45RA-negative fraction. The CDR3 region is CASSLALSYEQYF. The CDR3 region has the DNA TGTGCCAGCAGCTTGGCCCTCAGCTACGAGCAGTACTTC.